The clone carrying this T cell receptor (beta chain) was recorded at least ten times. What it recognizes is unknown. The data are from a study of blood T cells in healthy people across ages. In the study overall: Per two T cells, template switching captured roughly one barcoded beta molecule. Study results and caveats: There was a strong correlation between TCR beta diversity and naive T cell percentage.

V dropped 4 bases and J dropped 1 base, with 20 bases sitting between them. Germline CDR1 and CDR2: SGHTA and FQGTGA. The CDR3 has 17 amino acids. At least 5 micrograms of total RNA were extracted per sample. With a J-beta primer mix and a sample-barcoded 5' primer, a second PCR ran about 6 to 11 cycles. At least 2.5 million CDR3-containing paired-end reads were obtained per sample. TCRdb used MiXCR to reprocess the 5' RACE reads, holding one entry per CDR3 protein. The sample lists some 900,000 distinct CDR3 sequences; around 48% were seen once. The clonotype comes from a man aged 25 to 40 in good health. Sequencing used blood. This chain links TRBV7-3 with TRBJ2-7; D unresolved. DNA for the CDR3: TGTGCCAGCAGCTCCCCGTCCCCCCCAGGATTGTCCTACGAGCAGTACTTC. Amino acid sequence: CASSSPSPPGLSYEQYF.